This T cell receptor beta chain was obtained from a study of OX40 agonist ivuxolimab in advanced cancers. Study overall: The group had a mean age of about 60 years, ranged from roughly 23 to 85, and was approximately 81% male. In three patients, partial responses were observed, one with hepatocellular carcinoma and two with cutaneous melanoma. Overall study findings and caveats: Among some nonresponders, normalized T-cell clonal expansion was also low.

Assay used: immunoSEQ multiplex PCR; TCRdb lists only in-frame clones, some missing. The sample lists roughly 89,000 clones, under 90% seen once, with around 1.5% in the top ten. The CDR3 spans 13 residues. V was pared by 0 bases and J by 12 bases, with 13 bases between. Per germline, CDR1 SGHAT and CDR2 FQDESV (reference sequence). As for this clone: The antigen is unknown.

V gene TRBV11-1 combines with J gene TRBJ2-3, with D possibly matching TRBD1 (5 bases). The TCR comes from an adult with an advanced solid tumor such as melanoma, head and neck, liver or kidney cancer. The sample here was CD4+ or CD8+ T cells sorted from blood, taken in a trial of the OX40 agonist ivuxolimab. The CDR3, as DNA: TGTGCCAGCAGCTTAGCGGGGCTTTGGCCCCAGTATTTT. As protein: CASSLAGLWPQYF.